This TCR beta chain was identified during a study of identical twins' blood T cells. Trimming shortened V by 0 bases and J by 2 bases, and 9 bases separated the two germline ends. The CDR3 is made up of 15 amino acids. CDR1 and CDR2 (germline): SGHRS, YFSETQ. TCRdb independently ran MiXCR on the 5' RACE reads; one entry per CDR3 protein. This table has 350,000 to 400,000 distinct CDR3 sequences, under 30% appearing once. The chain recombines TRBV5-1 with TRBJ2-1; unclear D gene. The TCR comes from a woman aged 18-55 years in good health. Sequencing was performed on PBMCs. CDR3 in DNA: TGCGCCAGCAGCTTGGAGGTAGTAACCTACAATGAGCAGTTCTTC. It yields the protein CASSLEVVTYNEQFF.